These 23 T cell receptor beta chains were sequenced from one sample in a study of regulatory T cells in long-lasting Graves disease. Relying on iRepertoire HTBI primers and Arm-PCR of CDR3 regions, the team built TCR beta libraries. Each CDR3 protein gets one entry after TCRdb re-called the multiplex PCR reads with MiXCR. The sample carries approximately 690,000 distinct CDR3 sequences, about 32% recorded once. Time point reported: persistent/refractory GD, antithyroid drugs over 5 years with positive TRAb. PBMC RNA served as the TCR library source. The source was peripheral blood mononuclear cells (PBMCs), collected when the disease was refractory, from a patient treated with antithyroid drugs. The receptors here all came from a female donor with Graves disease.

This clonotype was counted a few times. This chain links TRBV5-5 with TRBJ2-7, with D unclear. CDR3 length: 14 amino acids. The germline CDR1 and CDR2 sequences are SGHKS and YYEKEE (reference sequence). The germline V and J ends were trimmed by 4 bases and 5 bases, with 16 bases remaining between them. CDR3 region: CASSQVGTRDEQYF. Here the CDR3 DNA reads TGTGCCAGCAGCCAGGTCGGCACCCGGGACGAGCAGTACTTC.

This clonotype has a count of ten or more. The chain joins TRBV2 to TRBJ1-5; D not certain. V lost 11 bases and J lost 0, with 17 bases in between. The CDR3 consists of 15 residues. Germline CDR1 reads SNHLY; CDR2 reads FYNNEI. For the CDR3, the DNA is TGTGCCGGTCGGGCGGGCTCCGGTAGCAATCAGCCCCAGCATTTT. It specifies CAGRAGSGSNQPQHF. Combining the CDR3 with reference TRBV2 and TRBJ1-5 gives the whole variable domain EPEVTQTPSHQVTQMGQEVILRCVPISNHLYFYWYRQILGQKVEFLVSFYNNEISEKSEIFDDQFSVERPDGSNFTLKIRSTKLEDSAMYFCAGRAGSGSNQPQHFGDGTRLSIL.

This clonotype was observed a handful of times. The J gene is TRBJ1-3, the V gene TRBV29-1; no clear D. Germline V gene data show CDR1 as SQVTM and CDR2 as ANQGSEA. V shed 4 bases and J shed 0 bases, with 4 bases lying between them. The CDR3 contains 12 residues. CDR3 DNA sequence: TGCAGCGTTGGAGTCTCTGGAAACACCATATATTTT. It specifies CSVGVSGNTIYF.

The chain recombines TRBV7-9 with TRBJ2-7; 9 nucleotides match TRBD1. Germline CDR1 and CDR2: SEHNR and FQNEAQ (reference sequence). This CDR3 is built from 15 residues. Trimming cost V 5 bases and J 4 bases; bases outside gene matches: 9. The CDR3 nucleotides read TGTGCCAGCAGCCCACATAACAGGGGGCGTTACGAGCAGTACTTC. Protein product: CASSPHNRGRYEQYF.

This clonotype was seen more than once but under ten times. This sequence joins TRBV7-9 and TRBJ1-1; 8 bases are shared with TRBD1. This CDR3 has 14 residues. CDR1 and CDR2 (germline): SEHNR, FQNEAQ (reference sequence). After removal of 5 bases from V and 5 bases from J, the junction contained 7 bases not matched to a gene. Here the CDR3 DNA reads TGTGCCAGCAGCCGCCGGACAGGGTGGACTGAAGCTTTCTTT. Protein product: CASSRRTGWTEAFF.

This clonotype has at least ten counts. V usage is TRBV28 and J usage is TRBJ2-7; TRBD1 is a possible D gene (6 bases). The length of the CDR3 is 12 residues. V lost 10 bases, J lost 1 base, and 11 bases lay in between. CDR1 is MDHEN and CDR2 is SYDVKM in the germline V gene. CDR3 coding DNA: TGTGCCACCACTAGGGGGTCCTACGAGCAGTACTTC. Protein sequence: CATTRGSYEQYF.

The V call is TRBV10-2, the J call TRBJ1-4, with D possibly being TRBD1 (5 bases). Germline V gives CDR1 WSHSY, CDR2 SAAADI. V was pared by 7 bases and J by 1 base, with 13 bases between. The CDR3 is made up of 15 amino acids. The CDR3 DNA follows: TGCGCCAGCACTCCGGGACTTGGAACTAATGAAAAACTGTTTTTT. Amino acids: CASTPGLGTNEKLFF.

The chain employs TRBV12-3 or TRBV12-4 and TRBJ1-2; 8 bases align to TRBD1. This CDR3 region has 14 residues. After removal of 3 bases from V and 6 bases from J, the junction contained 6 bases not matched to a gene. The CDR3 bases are TGTGCCAGCAGTTTCCGGGCAGGGGGCCATGGCTACACCTTC. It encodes CASSFRAGGHGYTF.

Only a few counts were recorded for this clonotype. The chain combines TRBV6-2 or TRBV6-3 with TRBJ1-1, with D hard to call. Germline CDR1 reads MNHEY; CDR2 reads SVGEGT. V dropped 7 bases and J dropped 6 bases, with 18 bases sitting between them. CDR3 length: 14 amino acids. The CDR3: CASNRDGVIAEAFF. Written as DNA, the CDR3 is TGTGCCAGCAACCGTGACGGTGTAATTGCTGAAGCTTTCTTT.

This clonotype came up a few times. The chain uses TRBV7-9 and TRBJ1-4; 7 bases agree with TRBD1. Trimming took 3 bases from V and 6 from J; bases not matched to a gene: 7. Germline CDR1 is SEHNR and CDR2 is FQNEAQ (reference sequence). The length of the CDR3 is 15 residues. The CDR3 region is CASSFWTGNDEKLFF. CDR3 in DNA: TGTGCCAGCAGCTTTTGGACAGGCAACGATGAAAAACTGTTTTTT.

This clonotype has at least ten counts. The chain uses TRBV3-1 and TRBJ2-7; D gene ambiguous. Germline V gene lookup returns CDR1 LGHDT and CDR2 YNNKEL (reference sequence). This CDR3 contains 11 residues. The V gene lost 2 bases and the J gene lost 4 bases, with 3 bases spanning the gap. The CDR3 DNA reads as TGTGCCAGCAGCCAAAAATACGAGCAGTACTTC. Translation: CASSQKYEQYF.

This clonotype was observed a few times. The CDR3 here is CASSQRDRGQGKNIQYF. CDR3 nucleotides: TGTGCCAGCAGCCAAAGGGACAGGGGGCAAGGCAAAAACATTCAGTACTTC. The V and J genes are TRBV5-6 and TRBJ2-4, with 12 bases matching TRBD1. Germline V gives CDR1 SGHDT, CDR2 YYEEEE. The CDR3 spans 17 residues. V lost 4 bases, J lost 3 bases, and 8 bases stayed unmatched.

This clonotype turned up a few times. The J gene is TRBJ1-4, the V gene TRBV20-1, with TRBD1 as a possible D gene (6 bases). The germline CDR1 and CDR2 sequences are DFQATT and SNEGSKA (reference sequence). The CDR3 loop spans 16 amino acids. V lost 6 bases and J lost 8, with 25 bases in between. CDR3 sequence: CSATSGTPGAREKLFF. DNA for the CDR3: TGCAGTGCGACGTCCGGGACTCCGGGGGCGAGGGAAAAACTGTTTTTT.

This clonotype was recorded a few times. DNA of the CDR3: TGTGCCAGCTCCCCCACCGGGACAAACCCTGAAGCTTTCTTT. It specifies CASSPTGTNPEAFF. The chain joins TRBV18 to TRBJ1-1, with a tentative D call TRBD1 (6 bases). This CDR3 has 14 amino acids. CDR1 is KGHSH and CDR2 is LQKENI in the germline V gene. The V end lost 6 bases, the J end lost 6 bases, and 17 bases lay between the germline ends.

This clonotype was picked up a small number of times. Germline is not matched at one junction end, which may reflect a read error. In DNA, the CDR3 is TGCAGTGCTAGAGCGGTAGGGGGGAACACTGAAGCTTTTTTT. Amino acid sequence: CSARAVGGNTEAFF. V gene TRBV20-1 combines with J gene TRBJ1-1; D possibly corresponds to TRBD1 (6 bases). Germline assignment: CDR1 DFQATT and CDR2 SNEGSKA (reference sequence). The CDR3 totals 14 residues.

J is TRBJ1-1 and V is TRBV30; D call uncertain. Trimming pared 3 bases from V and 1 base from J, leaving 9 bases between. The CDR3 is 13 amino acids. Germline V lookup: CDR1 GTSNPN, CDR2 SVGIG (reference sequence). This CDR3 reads CAWRVNQNTEAFF. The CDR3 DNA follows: TGTGCCTGGAGGGTGAACCAGAACACTGAAGCTTTCTTT.

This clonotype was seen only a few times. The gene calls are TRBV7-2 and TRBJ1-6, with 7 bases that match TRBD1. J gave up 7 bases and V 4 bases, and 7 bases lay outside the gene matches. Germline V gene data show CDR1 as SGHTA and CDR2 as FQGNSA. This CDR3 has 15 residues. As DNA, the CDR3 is TGTGCCAGCAGCTCGGGACAGAGCCGGAATTCACCCCTCCACTTT. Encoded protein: CASSSGQSRNSPLHF.

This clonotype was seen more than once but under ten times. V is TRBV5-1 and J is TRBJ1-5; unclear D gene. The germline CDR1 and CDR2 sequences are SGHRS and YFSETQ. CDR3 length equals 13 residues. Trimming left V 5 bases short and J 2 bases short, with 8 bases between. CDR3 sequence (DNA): TGCGCCAGCAGTAGTCATGGCAATCAGCCCCAGCATTTT. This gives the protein CASSSHGNQPQHF.

The CDR3 loop is CAISGNNEKLFF. The CDR3 DNA follows: TGTGCCATCAGCGGTAACAATGAAAAACTGTTTTTT. The V gene is TRBV10-3, the J gene TRBJ1-4; no reliable D call. The germline V gene has CDR1 ENHRY and CDR2 SYGVKD. CDR3 length equals 12 residues. Trimming took off 6 bases at V and 5 bases at J, with 7 bases between the two ends.

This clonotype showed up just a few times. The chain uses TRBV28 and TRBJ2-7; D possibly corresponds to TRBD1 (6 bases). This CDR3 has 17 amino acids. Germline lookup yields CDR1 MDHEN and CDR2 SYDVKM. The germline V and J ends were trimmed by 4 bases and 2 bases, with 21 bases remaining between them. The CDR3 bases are TGTGCCAGCAGTTCAGGGGAAGCAGGGCGGAAAACCTACGAGCAGTACTTC. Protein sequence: CASSSGEAGRKTYEQYF.

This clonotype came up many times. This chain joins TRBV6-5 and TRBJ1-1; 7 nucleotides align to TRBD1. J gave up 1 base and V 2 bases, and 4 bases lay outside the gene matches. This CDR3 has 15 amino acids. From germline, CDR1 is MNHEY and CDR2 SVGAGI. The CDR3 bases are TGTGCCAGCAGTTACCCTAGACAGGGGAACACTGAAGCTTTCTTT. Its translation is CASSYPRQGNTEAFF.

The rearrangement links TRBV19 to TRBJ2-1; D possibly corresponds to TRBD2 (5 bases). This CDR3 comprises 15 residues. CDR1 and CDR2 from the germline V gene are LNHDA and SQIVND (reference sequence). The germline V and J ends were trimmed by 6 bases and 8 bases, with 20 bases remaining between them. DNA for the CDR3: TGTGCCAGTAGACCTCTGACGGTAGCGAGGGATGAGCAGTTCTTC. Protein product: CASRPLTVARDEQFF.

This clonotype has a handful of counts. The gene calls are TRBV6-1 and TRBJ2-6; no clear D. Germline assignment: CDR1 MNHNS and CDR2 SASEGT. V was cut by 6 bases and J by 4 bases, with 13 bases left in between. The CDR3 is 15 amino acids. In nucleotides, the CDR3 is TGTGCCAGCAGACCCGGTCCGGTAGGGGCCAACGTCCTGACTTTC. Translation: CASRPGPVGANVLTF.